Following are 20 T cell receptor beta chains from one sample sequenced in a study of human T cells and chemical hapten exposure. Each CDR3 protein is one row after TCRdb ran MiXCR on the RACE reads. The table shows roughly 380,000 distinct CDR3 sequences, with 4% to 6% occurring only once. Time point described: pre-sensitization, week 0. The treatment is: therapeutic diphenylcyclopropenone sensitization with weekly scalp DPC. The specimen comprised whole blood, sampled in connection with sensitization to the hapten diphenylcyclopropenone (DPC). Every receptor here comes from a woman in her forties or fifties with alopecia areata. Some clones in this sample may be carry-over from other donors' samples.

This clonotype was seen repeatedly, ten times or more. The rearrangement joins TRBV10-3 to TRBJ2-1; 11 nucleotides agree with TRBD2. Trimming removed 4 bases from V and 2 bases from J; junction bases left unmatched: 4. CDR1 is ENHRY and CDR2 is SYGVKD in the germline V gene. This CDR3 is 16 amino acids long. The CDR3 sequence is CAISAPGLAAYNEQFF. The CDR3 DNA is TGTGCCATCAGTGCCCCGGGACTAGCGGCCTACAATGAGCAGTTCTTC.

This clonotype has a handful of counts. This chain connects TRBV29-1 to TRBJ2-5; D gene unclear. The V gene lost 0 bases and the J gene lost 0 bases, with 11 bases spanning the gap. The CDR3 contains 15 residues. Germline V gene lookup returns CDR1 SQVTM and CDR2 ANQGSEA. The CDR3: CSVEEGRTYQETQYF. The DNA of the CDR3 is TGCAGCGTTGAAGAGGGCAGGACGTACCAAGAGACCCAGTACTTC. The whole variable domain, filled in from reference TRBV29-1 and TRBJ2-5, reads SAVISQKPSRDICQRGTSLTIQCQVDSQVTMMFWYRQQPGQSLTLIATANQGSEATYESGFVIDKFPISRPNLTFSTLTVSNMSPEDSSIYLCSVEEGRTYQETQYFGPGTRLLVL.

This clonotype was recorded a few times. Since a much larger clone is just one base distant, this may be a read error. The chain combines TRBV6-6 with TRBJ1-5; 7 bases map to TRBD1. This CDR3 contains 12 residues. Per the germline V gene, CDR1 is MNHNY and CDR2 is SVGAGI (reference sequence). With V trimmed by 7 bases and J by 6 bases, 3 bases remained unmatched. CDR3 sequence (DNA): TGTGCCAGCACCCAGGGGGGTCAGCCCCAGCATTTT. This encodes CASTQGGQPQHF.

This clonotype showed up many times. The chain is built from TRBV12-3 or TRBV12-4 and TRBJ1-1; D is uncertain. V dropped 7 bases and J dropped 5 bases, with 11 bases sitting between them. This CDR3 is 12 amino acids long. CDR3 sequence (DNA): TGTGCCAGCATCGCTAGAAGTACTGAAGCTTTCTTT. It yields the protein CASIARSTEAFF.

This chain uses TRBV9 with TRBJ2-1; D gene ambiguous. The CDR3 sequence is 13 residues long. CDR1 is SGDLS and CDR2 is YYNGEE in the germline V gene. V lost 4 bases, J lost 5 bases, and 10 bases lay in between. This chain's CDR3 is CASSILGNNEQFF. The CDR3 DNA reads TGTGCCAGCAGCATCTTAGGGAACAATGAGCAGTTCTTC.

In its sample, this clonotype was seen many times. This chain links TRBV7-9 with TRBJ1-4; D is ambiguous. The CDR3 sequence is 14 residues long. The ends were cut back, 4 bases at V and 0 bases at J, with 6 bases in the middle. Germline CDR1 SEHNR, CDR2 FQNEAQ (reference sequence). CDR3 sequence reads: CASSYSTTNEKLFF. The DNA for the CDR3 is TGTGCCAGCAGCTACAGCACAACTAATGAAAAACTGTTTTTT.

This chain uses TRBV7-6 with TRBJ1-1; 7 nucleotides line up with TRBD1. V was pared by 6 bases and J by 11 bases, with 6 bases of the junction left unmatched. Germline V CDR1 and CDR2: SGHVS, FNYEAQ. The CDR3 has 11 amino acids. The CDR3 region has the DNA TGTGCCAGCAGTTCCGGGACAGCCGCTTTCTTT. This translates into CASSSGTAAFF.

Ten or more counts support this clonotype. The J gene is TRBJ2-3, the V gene TRBV10-3, with D uncertain. Trimming took 2 bases from V and 6 from J, leaving 6 bases between them. Germline values: CDR1 ENHRY, CDR2 SYGVKD. The CDR3 is made up of 12 amino acids. Written as DNA, the CDR3 is TGTGCCATCAGTGAGGTCGCGGATACGCAGTATTTT. Its translation: CAISEVADTQYF.

Ten or more counts support this clonotype. The chain employs TRBV4-1 and TRBJ2-7, with D possibly being TRBD1 (5 bases). From germline, CDR1 is MGHRA and CDR2 YSYEKL. Between the trimmed V and J ends, which lost 2 bases and 2 bases, there was a span of 10 bases. The CDR3 is made up of 14 amino acids. CDR3 amino acids: CASSQTWGAYEQYF. The CDR3 bases are TGCGCCAGCAGCCAAACGTGGGGCGCCTACGAGCAGTACTTC.

This clonotype was found a few times. This chain uses TRBV28 with TRBJ1-1; possible D gene TRBD1, 5 bases. With 5 bases removed from V and 10 bases from J, the gap between germline ends came to 17 bases. Germline loops: CDR1 MDHEN, CDR2 SYDVKM. This CDR3 is built from 13 residues. This chain's CDR3 is CASSPPDNLGAFF. The CDR3 bases are TGTGCCAGCAGTCCCCCGGACAACCTGGGAGCTTTCTTT.

This clonotype was seen a handful of times. The rearrangement joins TRBV7-2 to TRBJ1-3; TRBD1 might be the D (5 bases). CDR1 is SGHTA and CDR2 is FQGNSA in the germline V gene. V was cut by 0 bases and J by 3 bases, with 15 bases left in between. The CDR3 is 17 amino acids. The CDR3 sequence is CASSLARIGAYGNTIYF. The CDR3, as DNA: TGTGCCAGCAGCTTAGCTAGGATAGGGGCTTATGGAAACACCATATATTTT.

This clonotype was found many times. The chain carries TRBV10-3 and TRBJ1-2; TRBD1 matches 8 bases. V lost 2 bases, J lost 7 bases, and 3 bases stayed unmatched. CDR1 is ENHRY, CDR2 SYGVKD, per germline. The CDR3 contains 13 residues. The DNA of the CDR3 is TGTGCCATCAGTGAGGACAGGGGAGGTGGCTACACCTTC. Translated: CAISEDRGGGYTF.

This clonotype was detected many times. The chain has TRBV6-8 and TRBJ2-1, with D unclear. Germline V gives CDR1 MNHGY, CDR2 SAAAGT. CDR3 length equals 14 residues. V was pared by 5 bases and J by 3 bases, with 11 bases between. The CDR3 protein is CASSPMTFYNEQFF. The CDR3 DNA is TGTGCCAGCAGTCCCATGACCTTCTACAATGAGCAGTTCTTC.

This clonotype was seen more than once but under ten times. This chain connects TRBV28 to TRBJ1-1; D not certain. CDR3 length: 15 amino acids. Trimming removed 5 bases at V and 4 bases at J, with 17 bases between. Germline V gene data show CDR1 as MDHEN and CDR2 as SYDVKM. The CDR3 DNA is TGTGCCAGCAGTCCCTCGGAGGGAAGGGCCACTGAAGCTTTCTTT. Its translation: CASSPSEGRATEAFF.

This clonotype was found many times. The chain links TRBV27 to TRBJ2-7, with D unresolved. The V gene's germline CDR1 is MNHEY and CDR2 SMNVEV (reference sequence). V dropped 4 bases and J dropped 3 bases, with 13 bases sitting between them. The CDR3 length is 14 residues. CDR3 bases: TGTGCCAGCAGTTCTGGGATGGGCCACTACGAGCAGTACTTC. It codes for CASSSGMGHYEQYF.

There are many counts of this clonotype. V is TRBV7-8 and J is TRBJ2-2, with 12 bases fitting TRBD1. From germline, CDR1 is SGHVS and CDR2 FQNEAQ. This CDR3 contains 17 residues. With 11 bases clipped from V and 2 bases from J, the junction kept 12 bases outside the gene matches. This CDR3 is CAVPGQGAVSNTGELFF. The CDR3 nucleotides read TGTGCCGTCCCGGGACAGGGGGCCGTCTCTAACACCGGGGAGCTGTTTTTT. Using reference TRBV7-8 and TRBJ2-2 for the parts outside the CDR3, the full variable domain is GAGVSQSPRYKVAKRGQDVALRCDPISGHVSLFWYQQALGQGPEFLTYFQNEAQLDKSGLPSDRFFAERPEGSVSTLKIQRTQQEDSAVYLCAVPGQGAVSNTGELFFGEGSRLTVL.

The sample holds a few counts of this clonotype. The chain joins TRBV5-6 to TRBJ2-3; TRBD2 matches 12 bases. V lost 3 bases, J lost 2 bases, and 7 bases stayed unmatched. The CDR3 consists of 17 residues. Germline V gene lookup returns CDR1 SGHDT and CDR2 YYEEEE. The CDR3 protein is CASSSRLAGVPTDTQYF. The CDR3 DNA is TGTGCCAGCAGCTCTCGACTAGCGGGGGTTCCCACAGATACGCAGTATTTT.

This clonotype appeared many times. The chain links TRBV20-1 to TRBJ1-5, with a tentative D call TRBD1 (5 bases). CDR3 length equals 15 residues. Trimming stripped 4 bases from V and 4 bases from J, with 17 bases between. CDR1 and CDR2 (germline): DFQATT, SNEGSKA (reference sequence). CDR3 residues: CSAIKGAQGNQPQHF. DNA of the CDR3: TGCAGTGCTATCAAAGGGGCGCAGGGTAATCAGCCCCAGCATTTT.

The table lists this clonotype with many counts. The chain recombines TRBV6-5 with TRBJ2-7, with TRBD1 matching over 11 bases. Trimming removed 6 bases from V and 6 bases from J; junction bases left unmatched: 1. Germline V lookup: CDR1 MNHEY, CDR2 SVGAGI. This CDR3 comprises 12 residues. CDR3 loop: CASRGQGGEQYF. The CDR3 DNA reads as TGTGCCAGCAGGGGACAGGGGGGCGAGCAGTACTTC.

The J gene is TRBJ2-1, the V gene TRBV5-6; 11 bases fit TRBD2. CDR1 and CDR2 (germline): SGHDT, YYEEEE. V shed 1 base, J shed 0 bases, and the junction held 6 bases outside the gene matches. The CDR3 runs to 18 residues. CDR3 residues: CASSLRLAGGLSYNEQFF. The CDR3 DNA reads as TGTGCCAGCAGCTTGCGGCTAGCGGGAGGCCTCTCCTACAATGAGCAGTTCTTC.